These 28 T cell receptor beta chains were all obtained from the same sample, sequenced in a study of CXCR3 chemokines and chemotherapy response in bladder cancer (dated by TCRdb to 2021 to 2024). Receptor libraries were prepared by PCR. Sequenced using an Illumina HiSeq 2500. TCRdb applied fastp at Q25 and MiXCR to the public reads, then kept only in-frame beta chains. Duplicate CDR3 protein sequences are folded into a single record with the most common DNA and genes. The sample data list around 5,000 distinct CDR3 sequences, and approximately 15% of these were observed just once. The ten largest account for 11% of the sample. This sample was obtained from a patient whose treatment included neoadjuvant chemotherapy. These TCRs come from a human donor with bladder cancer that responded to neoadjuvant chemotherapy.

The chain links TRBV19 to TRBJ2-3; 11 nucleotides align to TRBD2. The V and J ends lost 5 bases and 2 bases, in that order; junction bases with no gene match: 3. Germline CDR1 reads LNHDA; CDR2 reads SQIVND (reference sequence). CDR3 length: 15 amino acids. The CDR3 DNA follows: TGTGCCAGTAGTCCACTAGCGGGAGTCACAGATACGCAGTATTTT. Amino acid sequence: CASSPLAGVTDTQYF.

This clonotype is medium-sized. The chain couples TRBV10-3 to TRBJ1-1; the D is unclear. V was cut by 6 bases and J by 1 base, with 12 bases left in between. The CDR3 contains 14 residues. CDR1 and CDR2 from the germline V gene are ENHRY and SYGVKD. The CDR3 DNA reads TGTGCCATCAGCAAGGGCTTCGGGAACACTGAAGCTTTCTTT. This sequence encodes CAISKGFGNTEAFF.

This clonotype was detected ten times or more. The V and J genes are TRBV20-1 and TRBJ2-3, with unresolved D. CDR1 DFQATT and CDR2 SNEGSKA come from the germline V gene (reference sequence). V lost 1 base and J 2 bases, leaving 7 bases between the germline ends. CDR3 length: 13 amino acids. The CDR3 reads CSARVESTDTQYF. DNA for the CDR3: TGCAGTGCTAGAGTAGAATCCACAGATACGCAGTATTTT.

This chain links TRBV5-6 with TRBJ2-4; TRBD1 agrees at 9 bases. J gave up 6 bases and V 4 bases, and 5 bases lay outside the gene matches. Germline V CDR1 and CDR2: SGHDT, YYEEEE. The CDR3 runs 14 residues. This CDR3 reads CASSPPGQGNIQYF. CDR3 DNA sequence: TGTGCCAGCAGCCCGCCGGGACAGGGAAACATTCAGTACTTC. Full variable domain (outside the CDR3, taken from reference TRBV5-6 and TRBJ2-4): DAGVTQSPTHLIKTRGQQVTLRCSPKSGHDTVSWYQQALGQGPQFIFQYYEEEERQRGNFPDRFSGHQFPNYSSELNVNALLLGDSALYLCASSPPGQGNIQYFGAGTRLSVL.

This chain joins TRBV4-1 and TRBJ1-3; perhaps TRBD1 as D (5 bases). The CDR3 sequence is 16 residues long. V gave up 0 bases and J gave up 2 bases, with 11 bases separating them. The germline V gene has CDR1 MGHRA and CDR2 YSYEKL. CDR3 in amino acids: CASSQEGLGAGNTIYF. The CDR3 nucleotides are TGCGCCAGCAGCCAAGAAGGATTGGGGGCTGGAAACACCATATATTTT.

This clonotype rates as large. The chain recombines TRBV6-5 with TRBJ2-3, with 9 bases matching TRBD2. With V trimmed by 8 bases and J by 3 bases, 3 bases remained unmatched. From germline, CDR1 is MNHEY and CDR2 SVGAGI. This CDR3 contains 13 residues. The CDR3 bases are TGTGCCAGCTTCGCGGGAGGGACAGATACGCAGTATTTT. Translation: CASFAGGTDTQYF.

By share of the sample, this clonotype is medium-sized. A read error may account for a junction end that differs from germline. V usage is TRBV19 and J usage is TRBJ2-2; D might be TRBD2 (6 bases). The CDR3 has 15 amino acids. Germline CDR1 LNHDA, CDR2 SQIVND (reference sequence). The CDR3 region has the DNA TGTGCCAGTAATATAAGGGGAGGCCTTTTCGGGGAGCTGTTTTTT. Translating gives CASNIRGGLFGELFF.

This clonotype is labeled as medium-sized. The chain carries TRBV19 and TRBJ2-1, with 9 bases lining up with TRBD2. V lost 5 bases, J lost 7 bases, and 9 bases stayed unmatched. Germline V gene lookup returns CDR1 LNHDA and CDR2 SQIVND (reference sequence). The CDR3 covers 15 residues. This CDR3 is CASSLSIGLANEQFF. The CDR3, as DNA: TGTGCCAGTAGTTTATCCATCGGACTAGCGAATGAGCAGTTCTTC.

By its share, this clonotype is medium-sized. This rearrangement joins TRBV29-1 to TRBJ1-2, with a weak D call TRBD1 (5 bases). Germline V CDR1 and CDR2: SQVTM, ANQGSEA. The CDR3 has 10 amino acids. Trimming took off 8 bases at V and 6 bases at J, with 10 bases between the two ends. CDR3 sequence reads: CSSRGDGYTF. Written as DNA, the CDR3 is TGCAGCTCGCGGGGGGATGGCTACACCTTC. The full variable domain, completed using reference TRBV29-1 and TRBJ1-2, is SAVISQKPSRDICQRGTSLTIQCQVDSQVTMMFWYRQQPGQSLTLIATANQGSEATYESGFVIDKFPISRPNLTFSTLTVSNMSPEDSSIYLCSSRGDGYTFGSGTRLTVV.

This clonotype was counted a single time. A far larger clone differs by one base, so this is likely a read error. This chain links TRBV10-3 with TRBJ1-1; tentative D call: TRBD1 (6 bases). Trimming took off 5 bases at V and 1 base at J, with 11 bases between the two ends. Germline lookup yields CDR1 ENHRY and CDR2 SYGVKD. The CDR3 runs to 14 residues. The CDR3 DNA follows: TGTGCCATCAGTTTTAGGGGACAGAACACTGAAGCTTTCTTT. The encoded protein is CAISFRGQNTEAFF.

By share of the sample, this clonotype is medium-sized (0.01 to 0.1%). The rearrangement joins TRBV6-1 to TRBJ2-1; 7 nucleotides match TRBD2. The germline V gene encodes CDR1 MNHNS and CDR2 SASEGT. V trimming: 3 bases; J trimming: 3 bases; junction bases outside the gene matches: 14. The CDR3 sequence is 18 residues long. The CDR3 reads CASSDNSYWGGIYNEQFF. CDR3 sequence (DNA): TGTGCCAGCAGTGACAATTCATACTGGGGGGGTATCTACAATGAGCAGTTCTTC.

This clonotype was observed at least ten times. The V and J genes are TRBV20-1 and TRBJ2-1; tentative D call: TRBD2 (6 bases). The germline CDR1 and CDR2 sequences are DFQATT and SNEGSKA (reference sequence). Trimming cost V 1 base and J 6 bases, with 16 bases left between them. The CDR3 has 15 amino acids. CDR3 sequence reads: CSARVGAGRVNEQFF. CDR3 DNA sequence: TGCAGTGCTAGAGTAGGGGCGGGACGGGTCAATGAGCAGTTCTTC.

In this sample, this clonotype turned up many times. The J gene is TRBJ1-4, the V gene TRBV10-1; TRBD1 aligns across 8 bases. The CDR3 contains 15 residues. Germline CDR1 WNHNN, CDR2 SYGVQD (reference sequence). After removal of 4 bases from V and 7 bases from J, the junction contained 8 bases not matched to a gene. The CDR3 DNA is TGCGCCAGCAGTGTCTCACAGGGGGAGAGTGAAAAACTGTTTTTT. Protein sequence: CASSVSQGESEKLFF.

This clonotype was observed at least ten times. V gene TRBV7-9 combines with J gene TRBJ1-1; no reliable D call. Germline V gene sequence: CDR1 SEHNR, CDR2 FQNEAQ (reference sequence). The CDR3 loop spans 13 amino acids. The V and J ends lost 1 base and 5 bases respectively, with 8 bases between them. The chain's CDR3 is CASSLDTETEAFF. The CDR3 DNA follows: TGTGCCAGCAGCTTAGATACGGAGACTGAAGCTTTCTTT.

The table lists this clonotype with many counts. The chain couples TRBV24-1 to TRBJ1-5; TRBD1 is a possible D gene (5 bases). The V and J ends lost 4 bases and 2 bases respectively, with 8 bases between them. This CDR3 is built from 14 residues. Germline V gives CDR1 KGHDR, CDR2 SFDVKD. The CDR3 DNA reads TGTGCCACCAGTGAGGGGGGGGGCAATCAGCCCCAGCATTTT. Translated: CATSEGGGNQPQHF.

This clonotype qualifies as medium-sized. This chain connects TRBV27 to TRBJ1-2, with 9 bases fitting TRBD1. Trimming took 4 bases from V and 5 from J; bases not matched to a gene: 8. The CDR3 runs to 15 residues. Looked up from germline, CDR1 is MNHEY and CDR2 is SMNVEV (reference sequence). CDR3 sequence (DNA): TGTGCCAGCAGTTCACCGGGACAGGGCATATATGGCTACACCTTC. Its translation: CASSSPGQGIYGYTF.

Sample share makes this clonotype medium-sized. The genes are TRBV19 and TRBJ1-5; the D is unclear. The V gene's germline CDR1 is LNHDA and CDR2 SQIVND (reference sequence). This CDR3 has 12 residues. V was trimmed by 3 bases and J by 7 bases, leaving 7 bases between them. The DNA for the CDR3 is TGTGCCAGTAGTATCCGATGGCAGCCCCAGCATTTT. This gives the protein CASSIRWQPQHF.

This clonotype was picked up many times. The chain recombines TRBV30 with TRBJ2-7, with TRBD1 identical over 7 bases. V was clipped by 0 bases and J by 3 bases; unmatched bases: 17. CDR1 GTSNPN and CDR2 SVGIG come from the germline V gene (reference sequence). The CDR3 is 18 residues long. In nucleotides, the CDR3 is TGTGCCTGGAGTGTAGACGAGGGCGACAGGGTAATTCTCTACGAGCAGTACTTC. It yields the protein CAWSVDEGDRVILYEQYF.

The chain employs TRBV7-9 and TRBJ2-7, with D unclear. With 1 base removed from V and 0 bases from J, the gap between germline ends came to 10 bases. Per the germline V gene, CDR1 is SEHNR and CDR2 is FQNEAQ (reference sequence). The CDR3 spans 15 residues. CDR3 bases: TGTGCCAGCAGCTTAGGGGGAACACTCTCCTACGAGCAGTACTTC. As protein: CASSLGGTLSYEQYF.

This chain uses TRBV27 with TRBJ2-1; 16 positions match TRBD2. The V gene end was trimmed by 1 base and the J gene end by 7 bases; junction bases not matched to a gene: 16. Germline assignment: CDR1 MNHEY and CDR2 SMNVEV (reference sequence). The CDR3 has 21 residues. This CDR3 reads CASSLCVGLAGGVGCRNEQFF. CDR3 bases: TGTGCCAGCAGTTTATGTGTGGGACTAGCGGGAGGGGTGGGATGTCGTAATGAGCAGTTCTTC.

This clonotype is medium-sized (0.01 to 0.1%) in the sample. The chain combines TRBV29-1 with TRBJ1-6; no definite D call. This CDR3 region has 13 residues. Trimming took off 4 bases at V and 6 bases at J, with 10 bases between the two ends. Germline V gene lookup returns CDR1 SQVTM and CDR2 ANQGSEA. The CDR3 coding sequence is TGCAGCGTTGCCAATAGCGGTAATTCACCCCTCCACTTT. The encoded protein is CSVANSGNSPLHF.

Relative to its sample, this clonotype is medium-sized (0.01 to 0.1%). This chain uses TRBV7-9 with TRBJ2-1; D is unclear. The V gene lost 0 bases and the J gene lost 7 bases, with 13 bases spanning the gap. The CDR3 extends over 15 amino acids. Germline CDR1 reads SEHNR; CDR2 reads FQNEAQ (reference sequence). The CDR3 bases are TGTGCCAGCAGCTTAGCCCCGGGCCCCAGTAATGAGCAGTTCTTC. Protein sequence: CASSLAPGPSNEQFF.

The V and J genes are TRBV11-2 and TRBJ2-5; D remains unclear. Germline V gives CDR1 SGHAT, CDR2 FQNNGV. V gave up 3 bases and J gave up 4 bases, with 9 bases separating them. This CDR3 is 13 amino acids long. The CDR3 coding sequence is TGTGCCAGCAGCTTCGGGTTCGGAGAGACCCAGTACTTC. This gives the protein CASSFGFGETQYF.

This clonotype ranks as medium-sized (0.01 to 0.1%). The chain recombines TRBV6-5 with TRBJ1-1; D unclear. Deletions cut 4 bases from V and 5 bases from J, with 11 bases between. CDR1 and CDR2 from the germline V gene are MNHEY and SVGAGI. The CDR3 is made up of 13 amino acids. CDR3 sequence: CASSSGRNTEAFF. The CDR3, as DNA: TGTGCCAGCAGTTCGGGGAGGAATACTGAAGCTTTCTTT.

This clonotype is termed medium-sized. The chain is built from TRBV28 and TRBJ1-2; D not resolved. Germline CDR1 MDHEN, CDR2 SYDVKM. The CDR3 runs 12 residues. The ends were cut back, 3 bases at V and 8 bases at J, with 10 bases in the middle. Here the CDR3 DNA reads TGTGCCAGCAGTTTGAACAAGGGAGGCTACACCTTC. Protein sequence: CASSLNKGGYTF.

By share, this clonotype counts as medium-sized (0.01 to 0.1%). The chain couples TRBV29-1 to TRBJ1-1; no firm D call. Trimming pared 4 bases from V and 10 bases from J, leaving 16 bases between. The CDR3 runs to 12 residues. In germline, CDR1 is SQVTM, CDR2 ANQGSEA. The CDR3 region is CSVVEVLPSAFF. DNA of the CDR3: TGCAGCGTTGTCGAGGTTCTTCCTTCAGCTTTCTTT. The full variable domain, completed using reference TRBV29-1 and TRBJ1-1, is SAVISQKPSRDICQRGTSLTIQCQVDSQVTMMFWYRQQPGQSLTLIATANQGSEATYESGFVIDKFPISRPNLTFSTLTVSNMSPEDSSIYLCSVVEVLPSAFFGQGTRLTVV.

The genes are TRBV6-2 or TRBV6-3 and TRBJ1-1, with D perhaps matching TRBD1 (5 bases). The CDR3 has 15 amino acids. Trimming stripped 6 bases from V and 3 bases from J, with 17 bases between. The germline CDR1 and CDR2 sequences are MNHEY and SVGEGT. The CDR3 nucleotides are TGTGCCAGCAGCAAAGGGACTGGGGGGGACACTGAAGCTTTCTTT. As protein: CASSKGTGGDTEAFF.

This clonotype occurred many times. The gene calls are TRBV12-3 or TRBV12-4 and TRBJ2-1; D assignment may be TRBD1 or TRBD2 (5 bases each). Trimming stripped 3 bases from V and 9 bases from J, with 6 bases between. The CDR3 extends over 11 amino acids. The CDR3 spells CASSLRGEQFF. CDR3 DNA: TGTGCCAGCAGTTTGAGGGGTGAGCAGTTCTTC.